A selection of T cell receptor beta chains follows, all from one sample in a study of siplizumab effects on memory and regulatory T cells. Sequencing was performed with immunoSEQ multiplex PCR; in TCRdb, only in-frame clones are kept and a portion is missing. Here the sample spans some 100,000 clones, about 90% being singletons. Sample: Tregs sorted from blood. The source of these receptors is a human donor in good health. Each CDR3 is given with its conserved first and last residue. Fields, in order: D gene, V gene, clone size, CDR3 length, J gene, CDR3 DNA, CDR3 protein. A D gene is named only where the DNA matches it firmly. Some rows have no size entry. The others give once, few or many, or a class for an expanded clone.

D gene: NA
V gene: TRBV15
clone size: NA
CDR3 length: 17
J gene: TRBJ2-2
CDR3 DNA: TGTGCCACCAGCAGAGATCCGTGGAATTCTAACACCGGGGAGCTGTTTTTT
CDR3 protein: CATSRDPWNSNTGELFF

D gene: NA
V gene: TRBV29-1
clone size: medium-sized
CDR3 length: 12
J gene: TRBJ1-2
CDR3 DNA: TGCAGCGTTGAACATCAGCACTATGGCTACACCTTC
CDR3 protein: CSVEHQHYGYTF

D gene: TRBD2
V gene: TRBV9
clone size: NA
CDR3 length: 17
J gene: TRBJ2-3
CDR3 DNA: TGTGCCAGCAGCGCCGCCGGGACTAGCGGGAGGGCAGATACGCAGTATTTT
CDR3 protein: CASSAAGTSGRADTQYF

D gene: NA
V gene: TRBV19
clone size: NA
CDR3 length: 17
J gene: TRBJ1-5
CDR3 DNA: TGTGCCAGTAGTATTTTGAGGGCCGTGGCCAGTGTTCAGCCCCAGCATTTT
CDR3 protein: CASSILRAVASVQPQHF

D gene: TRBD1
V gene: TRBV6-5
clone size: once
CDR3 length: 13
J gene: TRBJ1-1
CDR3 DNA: TGTGCCAGCCGAGACAGGGGGCACACTGAAGCTTTCTTT
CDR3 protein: CASRDRGHTEAFF

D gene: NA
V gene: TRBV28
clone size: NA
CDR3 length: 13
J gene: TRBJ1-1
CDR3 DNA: TGTGCCAGCTGGAGACAGCCCAACACTGAAGCTTTCTTT
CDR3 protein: CASWRQPNTEAFF

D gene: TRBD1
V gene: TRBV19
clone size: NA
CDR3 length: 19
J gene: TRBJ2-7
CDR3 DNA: TGTGCCAGTAGTCCAGTAGGACAGGGCAACAATCTCATCCGCTACGAGCAGTACTTC
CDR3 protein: CASSPVGQGNNLIRYEQYF

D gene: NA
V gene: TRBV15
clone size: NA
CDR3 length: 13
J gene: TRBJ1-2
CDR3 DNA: TGTGCCACCAGCAGAGATTTCACCTATGGCTACACCTTC
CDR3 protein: CATSRDFTYGYTF

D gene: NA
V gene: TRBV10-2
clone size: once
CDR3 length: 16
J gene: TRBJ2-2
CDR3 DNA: TGCGCCAGCAGTGAGACCCAGCCGGGGAACACCGGGGAGCTGTTTTTT
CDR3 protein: CASSETQPGNTGELFF

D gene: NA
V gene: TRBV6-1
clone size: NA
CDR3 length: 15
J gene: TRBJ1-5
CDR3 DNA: TGTGCCAGCAGGAAGGACATCTATAGCAATCAGCCCCAGCATTTT
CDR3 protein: CASRKDIYSNQPQHF

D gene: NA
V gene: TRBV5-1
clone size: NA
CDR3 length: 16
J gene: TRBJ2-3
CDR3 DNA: TGCGCCAGCAGCTTGGGTAGGGCCTTGTTTGGAGATACGCAGTATTTT
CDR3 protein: CASSLGRALFGDTQYF

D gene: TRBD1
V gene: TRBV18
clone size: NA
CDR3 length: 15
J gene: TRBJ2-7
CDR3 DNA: TGTGCCAGCTCACCTCTTTTGGACAGGGCGAGCGAGCAGTACTTC
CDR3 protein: CASSPLLDRASEQYF

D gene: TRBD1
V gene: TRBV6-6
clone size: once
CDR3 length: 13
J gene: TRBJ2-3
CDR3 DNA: TGTGCCAGCAGTTACGGTTCAGGGGGTACGCAGTATTTT
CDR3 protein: CASSYGSGGTQYF

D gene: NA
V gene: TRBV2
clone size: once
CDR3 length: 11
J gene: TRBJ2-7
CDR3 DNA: TGTGCCAGCTCGCTATTCGCAGAGCAGTACTTC
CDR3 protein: CASSLFAEQYF

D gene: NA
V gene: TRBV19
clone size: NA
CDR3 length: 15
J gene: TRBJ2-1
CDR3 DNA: TGTGCCAGTAGTATAGGACCTCTGGCCTACAATGAGCAGTTCTTC
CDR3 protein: CASSIGPLAYNEQFF

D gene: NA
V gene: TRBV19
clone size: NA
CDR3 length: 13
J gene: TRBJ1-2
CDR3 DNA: TGTGCCAGTAGTATGGGGCAGGACTATGGCTACACCTTC
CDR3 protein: CASSMGQDYGYTF

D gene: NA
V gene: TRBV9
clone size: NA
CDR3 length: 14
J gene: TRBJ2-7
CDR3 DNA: TGTGCCAGCAGCGTAGACGGAGTAAGCTACGAGCAGTACTTC
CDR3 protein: CASSVDGVSYEQYF

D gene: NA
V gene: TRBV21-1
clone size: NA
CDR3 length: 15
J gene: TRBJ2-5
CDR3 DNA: TGTGCCAGCAGCAAGAGGGTTGGCCTTCAAGAGACCCAGTACTTC
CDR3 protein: CASSKRVGLQETQYF

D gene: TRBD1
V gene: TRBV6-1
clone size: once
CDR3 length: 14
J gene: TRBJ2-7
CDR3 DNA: TGTGCCAGCAGTCGGGACAGGGTGGGGCACGAGCAGTACTTC
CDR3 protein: CASSRDRVGHEQYF

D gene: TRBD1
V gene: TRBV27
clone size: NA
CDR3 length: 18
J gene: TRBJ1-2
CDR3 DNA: TGTGCCAGCAGTTTAGACGGGACCTACAGGGGGTCTAACTATGGCTACACCTTC
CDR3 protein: CASSLDGTYRGSNYGYTF

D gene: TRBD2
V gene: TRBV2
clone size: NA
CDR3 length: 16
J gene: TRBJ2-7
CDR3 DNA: TGTGCCAGCAGTTCGTCGCTTGGGACTATAAACTACGAGCAGTACTTC
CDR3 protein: CASSSSLGTINYEQYF

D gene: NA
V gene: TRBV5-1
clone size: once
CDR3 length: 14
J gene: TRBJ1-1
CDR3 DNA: TGCGCCAGCAGCCCGGGACTGACCAACACTGAAGCTTTCTTT
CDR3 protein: CASSPGLTNTEAFF

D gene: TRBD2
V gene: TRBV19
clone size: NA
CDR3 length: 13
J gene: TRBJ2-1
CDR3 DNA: TGTGCCAGTCGACTAGCGGGAGACCATGAGCAGTTCTTC
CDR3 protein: CASRLAGDHEQFF

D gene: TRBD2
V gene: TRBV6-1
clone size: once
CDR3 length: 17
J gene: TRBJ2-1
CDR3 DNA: TGTGCCAGCAGGGAAAAGCGTCTAGCGGCGACCTACAATGAGCAGTTCTTC
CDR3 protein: CASREKRLAATYNEQFF

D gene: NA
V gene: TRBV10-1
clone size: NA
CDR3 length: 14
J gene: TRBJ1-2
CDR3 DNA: TGCGCCAGCAGTGGCCGGGGGGAGTTCTATGGCTACACCTTC
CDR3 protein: CASSGRGEFYGYTF

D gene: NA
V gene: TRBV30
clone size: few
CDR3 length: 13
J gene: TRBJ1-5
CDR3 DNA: TGTGCCTGGAGTGTACAGGGAAATCAGCCCCAGCATTTT
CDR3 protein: CAWSVQGNQPQHF

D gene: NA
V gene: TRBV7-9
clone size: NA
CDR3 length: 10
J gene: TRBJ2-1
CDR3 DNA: TGTGCCAGCACCGAAAATGAGCAGTTCTTC
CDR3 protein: CASTENEQFF

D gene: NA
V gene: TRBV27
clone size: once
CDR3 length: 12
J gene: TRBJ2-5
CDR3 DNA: TGTGCCAGCCAACAGAGGTTGGAAAACCAGTACTTC
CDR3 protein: CASQQRLENQYF

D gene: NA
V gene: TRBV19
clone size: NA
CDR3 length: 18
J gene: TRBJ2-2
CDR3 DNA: TGTGCCAGTAGTGGTTTCTTCGGACTAGGGGGTAACACCGGGGAGCTGTTTTTT
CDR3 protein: CASSGFFGLGGNTGELFF

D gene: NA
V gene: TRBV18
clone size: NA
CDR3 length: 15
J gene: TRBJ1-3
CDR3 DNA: TGTGCCAGCTCACCAATTAACAGGTCTGGAAACACCATATATTTT
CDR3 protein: CASSPINRSGNTIYF

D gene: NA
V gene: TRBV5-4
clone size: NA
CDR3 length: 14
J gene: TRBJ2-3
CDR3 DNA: TGTGCCAGCAGCTTGGACCAACACACAGATACGCAGTATTTT
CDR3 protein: CASSLDQHTDTQYF

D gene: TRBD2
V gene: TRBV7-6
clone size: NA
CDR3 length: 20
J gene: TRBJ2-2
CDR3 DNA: TGTGCCAGCAGCTTAAAGTTTACTAGCGGGAGGGCCGGTGGCACCGGGGAGCTGTTTTTT
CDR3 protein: CASSLKFTSGRAGGTGELFF

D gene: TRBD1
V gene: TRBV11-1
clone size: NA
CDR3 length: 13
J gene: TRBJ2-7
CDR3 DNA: TGTGCCAGCAGCTACGACAGGGGGCTCGAGCAGTACTTC
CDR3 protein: CASSYDRGLEQYF

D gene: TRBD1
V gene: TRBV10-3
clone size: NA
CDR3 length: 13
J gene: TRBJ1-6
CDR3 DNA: TGTGCCAACCGACAGGGGGCTGATTCACCCCTCCACTTT
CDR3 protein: CANRQGADSPLHF

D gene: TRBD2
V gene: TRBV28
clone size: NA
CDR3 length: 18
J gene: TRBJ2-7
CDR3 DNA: TGTGCCAGCATGCCGGCGGGACTAGCGGGAGATCCAGACTACGAGCAGTACTTC
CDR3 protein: CASMPAGLAGDPDYEQYF

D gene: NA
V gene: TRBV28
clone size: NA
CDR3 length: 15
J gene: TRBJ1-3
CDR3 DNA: TGTGCCAGCAGTTCTATGACAGCCTCTGGAAACACCATATATTTT
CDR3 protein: CASSSMTASGNTIYF

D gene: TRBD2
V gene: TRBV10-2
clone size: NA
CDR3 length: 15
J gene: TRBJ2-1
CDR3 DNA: TGCGCCAGCAGTCGGGGACTAGCGGGAGTCAGCGAGCAGTTCTTC
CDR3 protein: CASSRGLAGVSEQFF

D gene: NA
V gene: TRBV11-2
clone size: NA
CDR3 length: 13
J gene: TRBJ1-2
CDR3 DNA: TGTGCCAGCAGCCCAGATGGTCTTTATGGCTACACCTTC
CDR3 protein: CASSPDGLYGYTF

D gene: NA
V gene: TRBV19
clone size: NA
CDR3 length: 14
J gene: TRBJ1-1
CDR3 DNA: TGTGCCAGTAGGACCGGGACACTGAACACTGAAGCTTTCTTT
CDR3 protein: CASRTGTLNTEAFF

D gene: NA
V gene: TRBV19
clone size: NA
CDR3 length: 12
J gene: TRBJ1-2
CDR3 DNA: TGTGCCAGTAGTGCACTCAGTTATGGCTACACCTTC
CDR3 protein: CASSALSYGYTF